This T cell receptor beta chain was identified during a study of OX40 agonist ivuxolimab in advanced cancers. In the study overall: The study gave patients intravenous ivuxolimab at 0.01 to 10 mg/kg every 2 weeks. Study outcomes and limitations: Among the lowest peripheral clonal expansion occurred in 0.1-3.0 mg/kg partial responders. Averaging showed that CD8+ T cells had more expanded clones than CD4+ did.

A remark on this clone: Its specificity is not known.

The germline V gene encodes CDR1 SGHRS and CDR2 YFSETQ. This CDR3 spans 15 amino acids. The germline V and J ends were trimmed by 2 bases and 0 bases, with 8 bases remaining between them. Method: immunoSEQ multiplex PCR; TCRdb's copy keeps in-frame clones and lacks some. The repertoire holds about 100,000 clones, roughly 95% seen once, with about 0.19% in the top ten. The chain joins TRBV5-1 to TRBJ2-2; D not resolved. The sample consisted of CD4+ or CD8+ T cells sorted from blood, taken in a trial of the OX40 agonist ivuxolimab. The sequence was obtained from an adult with an advanced solid tumor such as melanoma, head and neck, liver or kidney cancer. The CDR3 DNA follows: TGCGCCAGCAGCTTAGACCCCCCGAACACCGGGGAGCTGTTTTTT. Translation gives CASSLDPPNTGELFF.